A selection of T cell receptor beta chains follows, all from one sample in a study of response to subunit inactivated influenza vaccine. Using its own MiXCR run on the RT-PCR reads, TCRdb lists one record per CDR3 protein. The data hold about 800,000 distinct CDR3 sequences, with around 21% observed a single time. Specimen: PBMCs from blood, collected roughly 5 days after vaccination. The receptors derive from a man aged 50 to 59 who received an inactivated influenza vaccine. The CDR3 runs from the conserved cysteine through the conserved F or W. Each record gives: D gene, clone size, V gene, J gene, CDR3 protein, CDR3 DNA. A D gene is named only where the DNA matches it firmly. Size tells how often a clone was seen (once, few, many) or the class of an expanded clone, and some rows leave it out.

d_call: -; clone_size: -; v_call: TRBV10-3; j_call: TRBJ2-2; cdr3_aa: CAISGLGLSRTGELFF; cdr3_nt: TGTGCCATCAGTGGGCTTGGACTCTCGAGGACCGGGGAGCTGTTTTTT
d_call: TRBD1; clone_size: -; v_call: TRBV6-2/TRBV6-3; j_call: TRBJ1-5; cdr3_aa: CASREWDRVGRRNQPQHF; cdr3_nt: TGTGCCAGCAGGGAGTGGGACAGGGTCGGTAGAAGAAATCAGCCCCAGCATTTT
d_call: -; clone_size: -; v_call: TRBV7-9; j_call: TRBJ2-2; cdr3_aa: CASSTGTPETGELFF; cdr3_nt: TGTGCCAGCAGCACCGGGACACCAGAGACCGGGGAGCTGTTTTTT
d_call: TRBD1; clone_size: few; v_call: TRBV10-3; j_call: TRBJ1-4; cdr3_aa: CAISPGQGRKVEKLFF; cdr3_nt: TGTGCCATCAGCCCGGGACAGGGTCGAAAAGTTGAAAAACTGTTTTTT
d_call: TRBD1; clone_size: -; v_call: TRBV5-1; j_call: TRBJ2-7; cdr3_aa: CASSLSPGGVSYEQYF; cdr3_nt: TGCGCCAGCAGCTTGAGTCCAGGGGGAGTCTCCTACGAGCAGTACTTC
d_call: -; clone_size: few; v_call: TRBV20-1; j_call: TRBJ1-4; cdr3_aa: CSASGYEKLFF; cdr3_nt: TGCAGTGCTAGCGGTTATGAAAAACTGTTTTTT
d_call: TRBD1; clone_size: many; v_call: TRBV25-1; j_call: TRBJ2-1; cdr3_aa: CASRTGGSYNEQFF; cdr3_nt: TGTGCCAGCAGGACAGGGGGCTCCTACAATGAGCAGTTCTTC
d_call: TRBD2; clone_size: -; v_call: TRBV18; j_call: TRBJ2-1; cdr3_aa: CASSPPLRQREGNNEQFF; cdr3_nt: TGTGCCAGCTCACCACCGTTACGACAGCGGGAGGGTAACAATGAGCAGTTCTTC
d_call: -; clone_size: -; v_call: TRBV29-1; j_call: TRBJ2-1; cdr3_aa: CSVRNFSYNEQFF; cdr3_nt: TGCAGCGTAAGGAATTTCTCCTACAATGAGCAGTTCTTC
d_call: -; clone_size: -; v_call: TRBV7-2; j_call: TRBJ2-7; cdr3_aa: CASSVRTAYEQYF; cdr3_nt: TGTGCCAGCAGCGTACGGACAGCCTACGAGCAGTACTTC
d_call: -; clone_size: many; v_call: TRBV7-2; j_call: TRBJ2-7; cdr3_aa: CASSLAPGQGSYEQYF; cdr3_nt: TGTGCCAGCAGCTTAGCCCCTGGGCAGGGTTCCTACGAGCAGTACTTC
d_call: TRBD1; clone_size: -; v_call: TRBV20-1; j_call: TRBJ2-7; cdr3_aa: CSAESGTGVEEQYF; cdr3_nt: TGCAGTGCTGAATCCGGGACAGGGGTTGAGGAGCAGTACTTC
d_call: TRBD1; clone_size: -; v_call: TRBV5-6; j_call: TRBJ1-5; cdr3_aa: CASSFTGVVDTQHF; cdr3_nt: TGTGCCAGCAGCTTTACAGGGGTGGTAGATACGCAGCATTTT
d_call: TRBD1; clone_size: -; v_call: TRBV20-1; j_call: TRBJ1-2; cdr3_aa: CSAAGTGFNGYTF; cdr3_nt: TGCAGTGCAGCCGGGACAGGGTTTAATGGCTACACCTTC
d_call: TRBD1; clone_size: once; v_call: TRBV20-1; j_call: TRBJ2-2; cdr3_aa: CSARPLTGWARGELFF; cdr3_nt: TGCAGTGCTAGGCCCTTGACAGGGTGGGCTCGCGGGGAGCTGTTTTTT
d_call: -; clone_size: few; v_call: TRBV19; j_call: TRBJ2-1; cdr3_aa: CASSMGARNEQFF; cdr3_nt: TGTGCCAGTAGTATGGGTGCTAGGAATGAGCAGTTCTTC
d_call: -; clone_size: few; v_call: TRBV20-1; j_call: TRBJ2-5; cdr3_aa: CSARDFNEGETQYF; cdr3_nt: TGCAGTGCTAGAGATTTCAACGAGGGGGAGACCCAGTACTTC
d_call: -; clone_size: -; v_call: TRBV25-1; j_call: TRBJ2-3; cdr3_aa: CASSESGIGQYF; cdr3_nt: TGTGCCAGCAGTGAATCAGGGATAGGGCAGTATTTT
d_call: -; clone_size: few; v_call: TRBV16; j_call: TRBJ1-5; cdr3_aa: CASSQIGANQPQHF; cdr3_nt: TGTGCCAGCAGCCAAATAGGGGCTAACCAGCCCCAGCATTTT
d_call: TRBD1; clone_size: few; v_call: TRBV12-3/TRBV12-4; j_call: TRBJ2-1; cdr3_aa: CASSGRQGRDNEQFF; cdr3_nt: TGTGCCAGCAGTGGAAGACAGGGCCGAGACAATGAGCAGTTCTTC
d_call: TRBD1; clone_size: -; v_call: TRBV20-1; j_call: TRBJ1-5; cdr3_aa: CSAVTGGERSNQPQHF; cdr3_nt: TGCAGTGCTGTTACAGGGGGCGAAAGGAGCAATCAGCCCCAGCATTTT
d_call: -; clone_size: few; v_call: TRBV29-1; j_call: TRBJ2-1; cdr3_aa: CSVGVDLGFF; cdr3_nt: TGCAGCGTTGGAGTCGACCTGGGGTTCTTC
d_call: TRBD2; clone_size: few; v_call: TRBV4-2; j_call: TRBJ2-1; cdr3_aa: CASSRGLAGGTSSYNEQFF; cdr3_nt: TGTGCCAGCAGCCGAGGACTAGCGGGAGGTACTAGCTCCTACAATGAGCAGTTCTTC
d_call: -; clone_size: few; v_call: TRBV12-3/TRBV12-4; j_call: TRBJ1-1; cdr3_aa: CASSMPGGRTEAFF; cdr3_nt: TGTGCCAGCAGTATGCCGGGGGGACGCACTGAAGCTTTCTTT
d_call: TRBD2; clone_size: -; v_call: TRBV7-2; j_call: TRBJ2-5; cdr3_aa: CASSYSGTIETQYF; cdr3_nt: TGTGCCAGCAGCTACAGCGGGACTATCGAGACCCAGTACTTC
d_call: -; clone_size: -; v_call: TRBV7-2; j_call: TRBJ2-2; cdr3_aa: CASSLEWIPHTGELFF; cdr3_nt: TGTGCCAGCAGCTTAGAATGGATTCCCCACACCGGGGAGCTGTTTTTT
d_call: TRBD1; clone_size: -; v_call: TRBV30; j_call: TRBJ1-2; cdr3_aa: CAWTAAGQGEGYTF; cdr3_nt: TGTGCCTGGACCGCCGCAGGACAGGGTGAGGGCTACACCTTC
d_call: -; clone_size: few; v_call: TRBV11-2; j_call: TRBJ2-5; cdr3_aa: CASSLMRGRGETQYF; cdr3_nt: TGTGCCAGCAGCTTAATGAGGGGTCGGGGCGAGACCCAGTACTTC
d_call: TRBD1; clone_size: -; v_call: TRBV12-3/TRBV12-4; j_call: TRBJ1-5; cdr3_aa: CASRVQGAGQPQHF; cdr3_nt: TGTGCCAGCAGGGTACAGGGGGCAGGGCAGCCCCAGCATTTT
d_call: -; clone_size: many; v_call: TRBV10-1; j_call: TRBJ2-7; cdr3_aa: CASSESVGSHEQYF; cdr3_nt: TGCGCCAGCAGTGAGTCGGTAGGCTCCCACGAGCAGTACTTC
d_call: -; clone_size: -; v_call: TRBV4-3; j_call: TRBJ2-1; cdr3_aa: CASSPHLGLKSSYNEQFF; cdr3_nt: TGCGCCAGCAGCCCCCACCTCGGGCTGAAGAGCTCCTACAATGAGCAGTTCTTC
d_call: -; clone_size: -; v_call: TRBV18; j_call: TRBJ2-3; cdr3_aa: CASSPAGGGDTQYF; cdr3_nt: TGTGCCAGCTCACCAGCCGGGGGCGGAGATACGCAGTATTTT
d_call: TRBD1; clone_size: few; v_call: TRBV30; j_call: TRBJ2-2; cdr3_aa: CAWSRDRSSGGELFF; cdr3_nt: TGTGCCTGGAGCCGGGACAGGTCGTCAGGCGGGGAGCTGTTTTTT
d_call: TRBD1; clone_size: few; v_call: TRBV12-3/TRBV12-4; j_call: TRBJ1-4; cdr3_aa: CASRGQGGNEKLFF; cdr3_nt: TGTGCCAGCAGGGGACAGGGGGGAAATGAAAAACTGTTTTTT
d_call: -; clone_size: -; v_call: TRBV23-1; j_call: TRBJ2-3; cdr3_aa: CASSRGRWETDTQYF; cdr3_nt: TGCGCCAGCAGTCGGGGGAGGTGGGAGACAGATACGCAGTATTTT
d_call: TRBD1; clone_size: -; v_call: TRBV7-9; j_call: TRBJ2-3; cdr3_aa: CASSTYRGRTDTQYF; cdr3_nt: TGTGCCAGCAGCACCTACAGGGGGCGAACAGATACGCAGTATTTT
d_call: TRBD2; clone_size: -; v_call: TRBV12-3/TRBV12-4; j_call: TRBJ2-7; cdr3_aa: CASSHPSGGSYEQYF; cdr3_nt: TGTGCCAGCAGCCATCCTAGCGGGGGTTCCTACGAGCAGTACTTC
d_call: TRBD2; clone_size: -; v_call: TRBV12-3/TRBV12-4; j_call: TRBJ2-7; cdr3_aa: CASSLSAGREQYF; cdr3_nt: TGTGCCAGCAGTTTATCAGCGGGACGCGAGCAGTACTTC
d_call: TRBD1; clone_size: -; v_call: TRBV9; j_call: TRBJ2-3; cdr3_aa: CASSVDRASTDTQYF; cdr3_nt: TGTGCCAGCAGCGTTGACAGGGCCAGCACAGATACGCAGTATTTT
d_call: -; clone_size: few; v_call: TRBV14; j_call: TRBJ1-6; cdr3_aa: CASSPMTYSPLHF; cdr3_nt: TGTGCCAGCAGCCCGATGACATATTCACCCCTCCACTTT
d_call: -; clone_size: -; v_call: TRBV6-2/TRBV6-3; j_call: TRBJ1-1; cdr3_aa: CASRKGETEAFF; cdr3_nt: TGTGCCAGCAGAAAAGGGGAAACTGAAGCTTTCTTT
d_call: -; clone_size: -; v_call: TRBV10-3; j_call: TRBJ1-2; cdr3_aa: CAISESDYGYTF; cdr3_nt: TGTGCCATCAGTGAATCGGACTATGGCTACACCTTC
d_call: -; clone_size: few; v_call: TRBV5-1; j_call: TRBJ2-7; cdr3_aa: CASSLGMGGDHEQYF; cdr3_nt: TGCGCCAGCAGCTTGGGCATGGGCGGGGACCACGAGCAGTACTTC
d_call: -; clone_size: -; v_call: TRBV7-9; j_call: TRBJ2-7; cdr3_aa: CASSSTGTDGEQYF; cdr3_nt: TGTGCCAGCAGCTCCACCGGGACGGATGGGGAGCAGTACTTC
d_call: TRBD2; clone_size: -; v_call: TRBV27; j_call: TRBJ2-1; cdr3_aa: CASCRLAGSSNEQFF; cdr3_nt: TGTGCCAGCTGCAGACTAGCGGGGAGTTCTAATGAGCAGTTCTTC
d_call: -; clone_size: -; v_call: TRBV19; j_call: TRBJ2-1; cdr3_aa: CASTTRGGGPYNEQFF; cdr3_nt: TGTGCCAGTACTACCCGGGGCGGGGGCCCTTACAATGAGCAGTTCTTC
d_call: -; clone_size: few; v_call: TRBV13; j_call: TRBJ2-5; cdr3_aa: CASSLSMGQETQYF; cdr3_nt: TGTGCCAGCAGCTTATCCATGGGTCAAGAGACCCAGTACTTC
d_call: TRBD2; clone_size: few; v_call: TRBV5-1; j_call: TRBJ2-3; cdr3_aa: CASSLDAGVTDTQYF; cdr3_nt: TGCGCCAGCAGCTTGGATGCGGGGGTCACAGATACGCAGTATTTT
d_call: TRBD1; clone_size: -; v_call: TRBV14; j_call: TRBJ1-2; cdr3_aa: CASSQDLFPGQAGHGYTF; cdr3_nt: TGTGCCAGCAGCCAAGATCTTTTTCCGGGACAGGCGGGACATGGCTACACCTTC
d_call: -; clone_size: many; v_call: TRBV29-1; j_call: TRBJ1-1; cdr3_aa: CSVEDFAPSEAFF; cdr3_nt: TGCAGCGTTGAAGATTTTGCACCGTCTGAAGCTTTCTTT
d_call: TRBD1; clone_size: few; v_call: TRBV7-2; j_call: TRBJ1-6; cdr3_aa: CASSSRQGLNSPLHF; cdr3_nt: TGTGCCAGCAGCTCCAGACAGGGGCTCAATTCACCCCTCCACTTT
d_call: TRBD1; clone_size: -; v_call: TRBV4-3; j_call: TRBJ2-7; cdr3_aa: CASSRAGDSSYEQYF; cdr3_nt: TGCGCCAGCAGCCGCGCCGGGGACAGCTCCTACGAGCAGTACTTC
d_call: TRBD1; clone_size: few; v_call: TRBV9; j_call: TRBJ1-2; cdr3_aa: CASSVTGQGVYGYTF; cdr3_nt: TGTGCCAGCAGCGTTACGGGACAGGGAGTATATGGCTACACCTTC
d_call: -; clone_size: few; v_call: TRBV12-3/TRBV12-4; j_call: TRBJ2-2; cdr3_aa: CASSLEGRATGELFF; cdr3_nt: TGTGCCAGCAGTTTGGAGGGTCGCGCCACCGGGGAGCTGTTTTTT
d_call: TRBD2; clone_size: -; v_call: TRBV11-1; j_call: TRBJ2-5; cdr3_aa: CASSTGLAVETQYF; cdr3_nt: TGTGCCAGCAGCACGGGACTAGCGGTTGAGACCCAGTACTTC